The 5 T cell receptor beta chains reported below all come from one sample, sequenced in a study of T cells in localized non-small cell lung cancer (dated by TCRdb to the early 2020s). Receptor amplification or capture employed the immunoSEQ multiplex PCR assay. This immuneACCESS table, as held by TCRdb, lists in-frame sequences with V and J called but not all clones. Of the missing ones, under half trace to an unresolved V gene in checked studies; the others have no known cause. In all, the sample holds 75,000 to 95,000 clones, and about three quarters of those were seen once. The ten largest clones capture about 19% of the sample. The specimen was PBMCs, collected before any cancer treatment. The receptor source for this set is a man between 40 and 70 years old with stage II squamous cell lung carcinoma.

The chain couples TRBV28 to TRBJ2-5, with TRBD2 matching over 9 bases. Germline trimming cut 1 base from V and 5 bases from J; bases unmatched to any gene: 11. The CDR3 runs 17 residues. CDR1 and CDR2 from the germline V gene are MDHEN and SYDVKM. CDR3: CASSLFGSGSPGETQYF. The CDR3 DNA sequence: TGTGCCAGCAGTTTATTTGGTAGCGGGAGCCCCGGGGAGACCCAGTACTTC.

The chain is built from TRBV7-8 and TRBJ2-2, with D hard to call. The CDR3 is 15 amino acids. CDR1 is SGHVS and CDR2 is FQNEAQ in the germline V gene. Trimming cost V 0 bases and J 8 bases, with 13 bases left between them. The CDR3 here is CASSLARQRTGELFF. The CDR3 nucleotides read TGTGCCAGCAGCTTAGCTAGGCAGAGGACGGGGGAGCTGTTTTTT.

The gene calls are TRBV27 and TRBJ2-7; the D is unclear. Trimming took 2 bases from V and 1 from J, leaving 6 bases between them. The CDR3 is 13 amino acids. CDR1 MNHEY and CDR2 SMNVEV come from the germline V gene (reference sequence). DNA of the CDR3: TGTGCCAGCAGTTTAGGGCAATCCTACGAGCAGTACTTC. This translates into CASSLGQSYEQYF.

The CDR3 coding sequence is TGTGCCAGCAGTTTTCCCTTGCGTGCCTCTAGCACAGATACGCAGTATTTT. Translation gives CASSFPLRASSTDTQYF. The genes are TRBV28 and TRBJ2-3, with D unclear. The length of the CDR3 is 17 residues. Trimming pared 3 bases from V and 0 bases from J, leaving 16 bases between. From germline, CDR1 is MDHEN and CDR2 SYDVKM.

CDR3 sequence (DNA): TGTGCCAGCAGCCAAGGATCAGGGGCGTCCTACAATGAGCAGTTCTTC. Amino acid sequence: CASSQGSGASYNEQFF. V usage is TRBV14 and J usage is TRBJ2-1, with D possibly TRBD1 on 6 matching bases. Trimming removed 1 base from V and 1 base from J, with 11 bases in between. Germline loops: CDR1 SGHDN, CDR2 FVKESK. The CDR3 length is 16 residues.